The TCR beta chain under discussion was sequenced for a study of blood T cells in healthy people across ages. Overall study results and limits: Naive T cell percentage showed a strong correlation with TCR beta diversity.

Primers used in a second PCR of about 7 to 12 cycles were a sample-barcoded 5' primer and a J-beta primer mix. TCRdb reprocessed the 5' RACE reads with MiXCR, giving one entry per CDR3 protein. Of fewer than 1.5 million distinct CDR3 sequences listed, roughly 40% were seen once; the top ten hold 7.9%. This clonotype was detected a few times. Its antigen is as yet unknown. Germline values: CDR1 SNHLY, CDR2 FYNNEI. With V trimmed by 7 bases and J by 1 base, 8 bases remained unmatched. This CDR3 is 15 amino acids long. The sample comprised blood. The TCR sequence derives from a woman aged 18-30 years in good health. This sequence joins TRBV2 and TRBJ2-3; 7 nucleotides align to TRBD2. The CDR3 loop is CASTTGGYRTDTQYF. The DNA for the CDR3 is TGTGCCAGCACTACCGGGGGGTACCGCACAGATACGCAGTATTTT.